The 28 T cell receptor beta chains reported below all come from one sample, sequenced in a study of OX40 agonist ivuxolimab in advanced cancers. Profiling relied on immunoSEQ multiplex PCR, and the TCRdb table lists in-frame clones only, not all of them. The sample yields over 100,000 clones, 80% to 95% seen once. Source: CD4+ or CD8+ T cells sorted from blood, taken in a trial of the OX40 agonist ivuxolimab. These TCRs come from an adult with an advanced solid tumor such as melanoma, head and neck, liver or kidney cancer.

The rearrangement links TRBV9 to TRBJ2-7; D unresolved. The CDR3 spans 15 residues. V lost 0 bases to trimming and J lost 0 bases, with 10 bases between them. From germline, CDR1 is SGDLS and CDR2 YYNGEE. Written as DNA, the CDR3 is TGTGCCAGCAGCGTAGGAGGCGGAAACTCCTACGAGCAGTACTTC. Translating gives CASSVGGGNSYEQYF.

The chain recombines TRBV28 with TRBJ2-6; D is uncertain. V shed 3 bases and J shed 0 bases, with 6 bases lying between them. The CDR3 loop spans 15 amino acids. The germline V gene encodes CDR1 MDHEN and CDR2 SYDVKM. CDR3 in DNA: TGTGCCAGCAGTTTGGGTTTCTCTGGGGCCAACGTCCTGACTTTC. Encoded protein: CASSLGFSGANVLTF.

The chain employs TRBV7-2 and TRBJ1-1; no reliable D call. Germline values: CDR1 SGHTA, CDR2 FQGNSA. V lost 4 bases and J 0 bases, leaving 9 bases between the germline ends. The CDR3 loop spans 14 amino acids. The CDR3 DNA sequence: TGTGCCAGCAGCTCCCTGACGGTGAACACTGAAGCTTTCTTT. This encodes CASSSLTVNTEAFF.

The chain carries TRBV11-2 and TRBJ1-4; D is ambiguous. CDR1 is SGHAT, CDR2 FQNNGV, per germline. The CDR3 has 16 residues. V lost 2 bases, J lost 8 bases, and 18 bases lay in between. The CDR3 bases are TGTGCCAGCAGCTTATCTGGCCGTCTCTACGAGGAAAAACTGTTTTTT. Residues: CASSLSGRLYEEKLFF.

V is TRBV28 and J is TRBJ2-7; no clear D. The CDR3 loop spans 13 amino acids. Germline V gives CDR1 MDHEN, CDR2 SYDVKM. V lost 2 bases, J lost 5 bases, and 10 bases lay in between. CDR3 bases: TGTGCCAGCAGTTTAATTGCGCAAAACGAGCAGTACTTC. Protein product: CASSLIAQNEQYF.

This chain connects TRBV5-4 to TRBJ1-2; 7 bases agree with TRBD1. This CDR3 contains 13 residues. Germline V gene data show CDR1 as SGHNT and CDR2 as YYREEE (reference sequence). J lost 8 bases, V lost 4 bases, and 8 bases had no gene match. The CDR3, as DNA: TGTGCCAGCAGCAAACAGGGGCCCAGAGGCTACACCTTC. Translating it yields CASSKQGPRGYTF.

This clone was recorded only once. The rearrangement links TRBV5-4 to TRBJ1-1; maybe TRBD1 (5 bases). V gave up 0 bases and J gave up 2 bases, with 8 bases separating them. Germline loops: CDR1 SGHNT, CDR2 YYREEE (reference sequence). The CDR3 consists of 14 residues. Here the CDR3 reads CASSLAGPNTEAFF. The CDR3 coding sequence is TGTGCCAGCAGCTTGGCAGGGCCCAACACTGAAGCTTTCTTT.

The chain joins TRBV6-5 to TRBJ1-2, with 10 bases that match TRBD1. Losses at the gene ends were 0 bases for V and 6 bases for J; bases not matched to a gene: 7. Germline CDR1 MNHEY, CDR2 SVGAGI. This CDR3 spans 16 amino acids. CDR3 sequence reads: CASSYSMLGTGDGYTF. The CDR3 DNA follows: TGTGCCAGCAGTTACTCGATGTTAGGGACAGGGGATGGCTACACCTTC.

The rearrangement links TRBV19 to TRBJ2-1; 13 nucleotides match TRBD2. J gave up 9 bases and V 6 bases, and 11 bases lay outside the gene matches. The CDR3 contains 16 residues. The germline V gene has CDR1 LNHDA and CDR2 SQIVND (reference sequence). The CDR3: CASSTFTSGGAGEQFF. The CDR3 DNA sequence: TGTGCCAGTAGCACATTTACTAGCGGGGGGGCCGGTGAGCAGTTCTTC.

The gene calls are TRBV5-4 and TRBJ2-2, with 8 bases lining up with TRBD2. Trimming removed 4 bases from V and 6 bases from J; junction bases left unmatched: 8. The CDR3 consists of 15 residues. CDR1 is SGHNT and CDR2 is YYREEE in the germline V gene (reference sequence). The CDR3 DNA is TGTGCCAGCAGCCCCTTATCGCGGGAGGCCGGGGAGCTGTTTTTT. This translates into CASSPLSREAGELFF. Full variable domain (rest looked up from reference TRBV5-4 and TRBJ2-2): ETGVTQSPTHLIKTRGQQVTLRCSSQSGHNTVSWYQQALGQGPQFIFQYYREEENGRGNFPPRFSGLQFPNYSSELNVNALELDDSALYLCASSPLSREAGELFFGEGSRLTVL.

In this sample, this clone turned up once. The same CDR3 can be traced to other DNA sequences in this sample. This chain uses TRBV15 with TRBJ2-7; tentatively, D is TRBD1 (6 bases). The CDR3 totals 13 residues. V was shortened by 0 bases and J by 4 bases, with 7 bases between the two germline ends. The germline V gene encodes CDR1 LNHNV and CDR2 YYDKDF (reference sequence). CDR3: CATSRDRGYEQYF. The CDR3 nucleotides are TGTGCCACCAGCAGAGACAGGGGTTACGAGCAGTACTTC.

The chain has TRBV9 and TRBJ1-6, with 8 bases identical to TRBD1. After removal of 0 bases from V and 7 bases from J, the junction contained 6 bases not matched to a gene. This CDR3 spans 16 amino acids. Germline V gene lookup returns CDR1 SGDLS and CDR2 YYNGEE. CDR3 in DNA: TGTGCCAGCAGCGTAGCGTCCGGACAGGGAAATTCACCCCTCCACTTT. It yields the protein CASSVASGQGNSPLHF. The variable domain in full, with the rest retrieved from reference TRBV9 and TRBJ1-6, is DSGVTQTPKHLITATGQRVTLRCSPRSGDLSVYWYQQSLDQGLQFLIQYYNGEERAKGNILERFSAQQFPDLHSELNLSSLELGDSALYFCASSVASGQGNSPLHFGNGTRLTVT.

This clone is a singleton in its sample. The chain recombines TRBV5-4 with TRBJ2-2; TRBD1 aligns across 9 bases. The CDR3 is 16 residues long. J lost 5 bases, V lost 4 bases, and 9 bases had no gene match. Germline V gene data show CDR1 as SGHNT and CDR2 as YYREEE (reference sequence). The CDR3 here is CASSASTGGGTGELFF. The CDR3 nucleotides read TGTGCCAGCAGCGCGTCCACAGGGGGCGGAACCGGGGAGCTGTTTTTT.

This chain uses TRBV28 with TRBJ1-1, with D perhaps TRBD1 (6 bases). Germline V gives CDR1 MDHEN, CDR2 SYDVKM. The V gene lost 7 bases and the J gene lost 4 bases, with 19 bases spanning the gap. CDR3 length equals 15 residues. CDR3 in DNA: TGTGCCAGCACCCGACAATCAGGGGCTGGCACTGAAGCTTTCTTT. It codes for CASTRQSGAGTEAFF.

The J gene is TRBJ1-3, the V gene TRBV16, with D unclear. The ends were cut back, 1 base at V and 7 bases at J, with 5 bases in the middle. CDR1 and CDR2 from the germline V gene are KGHSY and FQNENV. The CDR3 spans 12 residues. In DNA form, the CDR3 reads TGTGCCAGCAGCCAATTGGCCAACACCATATATTTT. The encoded protein is CASSQLANTIYF. Full variable domain (missing parts from reference TRBV16 and TRBJ1-3): GEEVAQTPKHLVRGEGQKAKLYCAPIKGHSYVFWYQQVLKNEFKFLISFQNENVFDETGMPKERFSAKCLPNSPCSLEIQATKLEDSAVYFCASSQLANTIYFGEGSWLTVV.

This chain links TRBV7-9 with TRBJ2-3; D might be TRBD2 (6 bases). Germline V gives CDR1 SEHNR, CDR2 FQNEAQ (reference sequence). CDR3 size: 18 residues. The V and J ends lost 6 bases and 1 base respectively, with 23 bases between them. DNA for the CDR3: TGTGCCAGCAGTACCCTCGCGGGGCCCGCCGGGGGCACAGATACGCAGTATTTT. The encoded protein is CASSTLAGPAGGTDTQYF. Full variable domain (missing parts from reference TRBV7-9 and TRBJ2-3): DTGVSQNPRHKITKRGQNVTFRCDPISEHNRLYWYRQTLGQGPEFLTYFQNEAQLEKSRLLSDRFSAERPKGSFSTLEIQRTEQGDSAMYLCASSTLAGPAGGTDTQYFGPGTRLTVL.

The chain links TRBV15 to TRBJ2-1; D is ambiguous. V was trimmed by 1 base and J by 11 bases, leaving 6 bases between them. The CDR3 totals 11 residues. CDR1 LNHNV and CDR2 YYDKDF come from the germline V gene (reference sequence). The CDR3 reads CATSRVAQQFF. CDR3 nucleotide sequence: TGTGCCACCAGCAGAGTAGCCCAGCAGTTCTTC.

The CDR3 DNA follows: TGTGCCAGCAGCTCGGACAGGGATACTGAAGCTTTCTTT. Residues: CASSSDRDTEAFF. V is TRBV6-1 and J is TRBJ1-1, with 8 bases that match TRBD1. Trimming removed 6 bases from V and 5 bases from J; junction bases left unmatched: 5. The CDR3 contains 13 residues. The germline gives CDR1 MNHNS, CDR2 SASEGT.

The chain joins TRBV14 to TRBJ2-7, with 8 bases fitting TRBD1. The CDR3 is 13 amino acids. V shed 6 bases and J 2 bases; nucleotides not matched to a gene: 3. The germline V gene has CDR1 SGHDN and CDR2 FVKESK. The CDR3 DNA is TGTGCCAGCAGTCTACAGGGGGCCTACGAGCAGTACTTC. Its translation: CASSLQGAYEQYF.

The J gene is TRBJ1-6, the V gene TRBV7-9, with 9 positions matching TRBD1. This CDR3 is 14 amino acids long. Germline trimming cut 2 bases from V and 10 bases from J; bases unmatched to any gene: 3. Germline CDR1 SEHNR, CDR2 FQNEAQ (reference sequence). The CDR3 spells CASSLRDRASPLHF. CDR3 sequence (DNA): TGTGCCAGCAGCTTAAGGGACAGGGCCTCACCCCTCCACTTT. Full variable domain (outside the CDR3, taken from reference TRBV7-9 and TRBJ1-6): DTGVSQNPRHKITKRGQNVTFRCDPISEHNRLYWYRQTLGQGPEFLTYFQNEAQLEKSRLLSDRFSAERPKGSFSTLEIQRTEQGDSAMYLCASSLRDRASPLHFGNGTRLTVT.

The chain links TRBV10-2 to TRBJ2-3; no definite D call. The CDR3 extends over 13 amino acids. Germline values: CDR1 WSHSY, CDR2 SAAADI. Trimming pared 6 bases from V and 3 bases from J, leaving 10 bases between. Here the CDR3 reads CASRTGPTDTQYF. Written as DNA, the CDR3 is TGCGCCAGCAGGACCGGACCGACAGATACGCAGTATTTT.

The chain recombines TRBV6-1 with TRBJ1-2; no firm D call. The CDR3 covers 14 residues. Trimming took off 3 bases at V and 2 bases at J, with 10 bases between the two ends. Germline CDR1 and CDR2: MNHNS and SASEGT. This CDR3 reads CASSEVQRNYGYTF. DNA for the CDR3: TGTGCCAGCAGTGAGGTACAGAGGAACTATGGCTACACCTTC.

The rearrangement links TRBV7-2 to TRBJ2-5; D is unclear. Trimming pared 2 bases from V and 5 bases from J, leaving 12 bases between. The V gene's germline CDR1 is SGHTA and CDR2 FQGNSA. The CDR3 extends over 14 amino acids. DNA for the CDR3: TGTGCCAGCAGCTTAACGACATATCTCGAGACCCAGTACTTC. Translating it yields CASSLTTYLETQYF.

This rearrangement joins TRBV4-3 to TRBJ2-1; the D is unclear. CDR1 is LGHNA, CDR2 YSLEER, per germline. This CDR3 region has 15 residues. Trimming stripped 1 base from V and 6 bases from J, with 13 bases between. The CDR3 reads CASSQGAGSGNEQFF. The CDR3 DNA reads TGCGCCAGCAGCCAAGGGGCAGGATCCGGCAATGAGCAGTTCTTC.

Only one count was recorded for this clone. This chain links TRBV28 with TRBJ1-5, with D unresolved. Trimming removed 7 bases at V and 1 base at J, with 8 bases between. Germline V gene lookup returns CDR1 MDHEN and CDR2 SYDVKM. This CDR3 is built from 13 residues. This chain's CDR3 is CASIGVSNQPQHF. CDR3 DNA sequence: TGTGCCAGCATCGGGGTGAGCAATCAGCCCCAGCATTTT.

This chain connects TRBV19 to TRBJ2-2; D gene ambiguous. Trimming took off 7 bases at V and 1 base at J, with 10 bases between the two ends. Germline V gene lookup returns CDR1 LNHDA and CDR2 SQIVND (reference sequence). The CDR3 has 14 residues. The DNA of the CDR3 is TGTGCCAGTAACCGGCTACTGAACACCGGGGAGCTGTTTTTT. This sequence encodes CASNRLLNTGELFF.

The chain links TRBV27 to TRBJ2-1; 8 nucleotides align to TRBD2. The CDR3 covers 15 residues. The V gene's germline CDR1 is MNHEY and CDR2 SMNVEV (reference sequence). J was trimmed by 0 bases and V by 6 bases; bases with no gene match: 4. DNA of the CDR3: TGTGCCAGCAGAACGAGCGGGAGCTCCTACAATGAGCAGTTCTTC. This translates into CASRTSGSSYNEQFF.

The J gene is TRBJ1-4, the V gene TRBV2; D is undetermined. V dropped 1 base and J dropped 7 bases, with 10 bases sitting between them. The CDR3 runs 14 residues. From germline, CDR1 is SNHLY and CDR2 FYNNEI. CDR3 sequence reads: CASSEGALGEKLFF. In nucleotides, the CDR3 is TGTGCCAGCAGTGAAGGGGCGTTAGGTGAAAAACTGTTTTTT.